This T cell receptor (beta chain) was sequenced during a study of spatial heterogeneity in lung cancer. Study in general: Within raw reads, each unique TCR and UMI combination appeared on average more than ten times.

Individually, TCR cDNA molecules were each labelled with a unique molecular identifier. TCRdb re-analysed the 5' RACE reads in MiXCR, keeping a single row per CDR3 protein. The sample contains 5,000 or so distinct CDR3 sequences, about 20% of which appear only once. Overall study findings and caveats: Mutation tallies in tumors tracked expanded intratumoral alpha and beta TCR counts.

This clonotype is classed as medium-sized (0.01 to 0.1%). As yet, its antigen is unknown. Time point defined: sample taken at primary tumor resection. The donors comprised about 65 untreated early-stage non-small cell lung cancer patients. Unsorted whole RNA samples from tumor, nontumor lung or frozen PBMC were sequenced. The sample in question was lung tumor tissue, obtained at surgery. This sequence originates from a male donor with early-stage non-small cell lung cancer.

The CDR3 is CASSPFGNQPQHF. In DNA, the CDR3 is TGTGCCAGCAGTCCTTTTGGGAATCAGCCCCAGCATTTT. V is TRBV28 and J is TRBJ1-5; D not resolved. The V end lost 5 bases, the J end lost 4 bases, and 9 bases lay between the germline ends. The CDR3 consists of 13 residues. Germline V lookup: CDR1 MDHEN, CDR2 SYDVKM.